This entry lists 10 T cell receptor beta chains sequenced from one sample in a study of cytotoxic CD8 clonotypes in ibrutinib-treated CLL. TCRdb keeps only in-frame clones here, not all; method: immunoSEQ multiplex PCR. The sample lists roughly 190,000 clones; 72% were seen once. The sample consisted of PBMCs, taken after 24 months of ibrutinib treatment. The receptors originated from a human donor with chronic lymphocytic leukemia.

This clone was found a few times. V gene TRBV27 combines with J gene TRBJ2-5; no firm D call. Trimming left V 5 bases short and J 1 base short, with 14 bases between. This CDR3 is 15 amino acids long. Germline V lookup: CDR1 MNHEY, CDR2 SMNVEV (reference sequence). CDR3 bases: TGTGCCAGCAGTGCCCGAGGAACCGCCCAAGAGACCCAGTACTTC. Translating it yields CASSARGTAQETQYF.

V and J are TRBV7-2 and TRBJ1-4; D may be TRBD1 (5 bases). V dropped 4 bases and J dropped 6 bases, with 9 bases sitting between them. CDR1 and CDR2 (germline): SGHTA, FQGNSA. CDR3 length: 13 residues. CDR3 residues: CASSSGTHEKLFF. In nucleotides, the CDR3 is TGTGCCAGCAGCTCTGGGACTCATGAAAAACTGTTTTTT. Full variable domain (outside the CDR3, taken from reference TRBV7-2 and TRBJ1-4): GAGVSQSPSNKVTEKGKDVELRCDPISGHTALYWYRQSLGQGLEFLIYFQGNSAPDKSGLPSDRFSAERTGGSVSTLTIQRTQQEDSAVYLCASSSGTHEKLFFGSGTQLSVL.

The sample holds one count of this clone. The chain has TRBV6-5 and TRBJ2-3; possibly TRBD2 for D (6 bases). The CDR3 is 14 residues long. Per the germline V gene, CDR1 is MNHEY and CDR2 is SVGAGI. Trimming left V 4 bases short and J 2 bases short, with 10 bases between. The CDR3 loop is CASSSGRDTDTQYF. For the CDR3, the DNA is TGTGCCAGCAGTTCCGGGCGGGACACAGATACGCAGTATTTT.

A few counts support this clone. The V gene is TRBV4-3, the J gene TRBJ2-3; D not certain. V lost 1 base, J lost 4 bases, and 6 bases lay in between. CDR1 and CDR2 from the germline V gene are LGHNA and YSLEER. This CDR3 comprises 13 residues. The CDR3, as DNA: TGCGCCAGCAGCCAAGTGGGCGCAGATACGCAGTATTTT. As protein: CASSQVGADTQYF.

The chain recombines TRBV7-9 with TRBJ2-3; a weak D match, TRBD2 (5 bases). The CDR3 extends over 15 amino acids. V lost 1 base and J lost 4, with 12 bases in between. The V gene's germline CDR1 is SEHNR and CDR2 FQNEAQ (reference sequence). The DNA for the CDR3 is TGTGCCAGCAGCTTAGTTTTGGGAGCGGCAGATACGCAGTATTTT. Amino acids: CASSLVLGAADTQYF. The variable domain in full, with the rest retrieved from reference TRBV7-9 and TRBJ2-3, is DTGVSQNPRHKITKRGQNVTFRCDPISEHNRLYWYRQTLGQGPEFLTYFQNEAQLEKSRLLSDRFSAERPKGSFSTLEIQRTEQGDSAMYLCASSLVLGAADTQYFGPGTRLTVL.

The chain recombines TRBV19 with TRBJ1-5, with a possible D match to TRBD1 (5 bases). CDR3 length: 15 residues. Between the trimmed V and J ends, which lost 0 bases and 0 bases, there was a span of 6 bases. Germline V gives CDR1 LNHDA, CDR2 SQIVND (reference sequence). CDR3 sequence reads: CASSIEGVSNQPQHF. CDR3 nucleotide sequence: TGTGCCAGTAGTATAGAGGGGGTTAGCAATCAGCCCCAGCATTTT.

The chain employs TRBV28 and TRBJ2-7; TRBD1 agrees at 7 bases. This CDR3 is 13 amino acids long. CDR1 is MDHEN and CDR2 is SYDVKM in the germline V gene. Unmatched junction bases numbered 3, after V lost 4 bases and J lost 3 bases. CDR3: CASSSGQIYEQYF. CDR3 sequence (DNA): TGTGCCAGCAGTTCGGGACAGATCTACGAGCAGTACTTC.

This chain uses TRBV5-1 with TRBJ2-7; TRBD1 matches 8 bases. V dropped 4 bases and J dropped 5; count of bases not matched to a gene: 14. The CDR3 spans 16 residues. Germline V gene lookup returns CDR1 SGHRS and CDR2 YFSETQ. CDR3 sequence reads: CASSSPRTGNSHEQYF. For the CDR3, the DNA is TGCGCCAGCAGCAGTCCGCGGACAGGGAATTCCCACGAGCAGTACTTC.

This chain's CDR3 is CSGTRFDGYTF. The CDR3 DNA is TGCAGTGGTACCCGTTTCGATGGCTACACCTTC. The chain couples TRBV20-1 to TRBJ1-2; D gene ambiguous. The V gene lost 7 bases and the J gene lost 6 bases, with 12 bases spanning the gap. CDR1 and CDR2 from the germline V gene are DFQATT and SNEGSKA (reference sequence). There are 11 residues in the CDR3.

The rearrangement uses TRBV9 and TRBJ2-7, with D tentatively TRBD2 (5 bases). Germline CDR1 is SGDLS and CDR2 is YYNGEE. This CDR3 has 15 residues. Trimming cost V 0 bases and J 2 bases, with 12 bases left between them. The CDR3 DNA follows: TGTGCCAGCAGCGTAGGTGGAGGCACCACCTACGAGCAGTACTTC. Translating it yields CASSVGGGTTYEQYF.